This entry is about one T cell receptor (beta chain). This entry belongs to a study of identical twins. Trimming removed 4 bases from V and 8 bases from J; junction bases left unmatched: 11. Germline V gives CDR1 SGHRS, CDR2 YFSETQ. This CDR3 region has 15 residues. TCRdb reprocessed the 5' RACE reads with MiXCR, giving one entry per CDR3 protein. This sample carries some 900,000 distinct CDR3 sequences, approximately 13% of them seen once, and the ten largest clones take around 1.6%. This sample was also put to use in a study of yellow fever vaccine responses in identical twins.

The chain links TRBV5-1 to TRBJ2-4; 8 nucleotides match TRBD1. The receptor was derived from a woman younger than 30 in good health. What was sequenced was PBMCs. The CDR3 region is CASSPRGRDGDIQYF. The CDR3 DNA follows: TGCGCCAGCAGCCCCAGGGGGCGGGATGGGGACATTCAGTACTTC.